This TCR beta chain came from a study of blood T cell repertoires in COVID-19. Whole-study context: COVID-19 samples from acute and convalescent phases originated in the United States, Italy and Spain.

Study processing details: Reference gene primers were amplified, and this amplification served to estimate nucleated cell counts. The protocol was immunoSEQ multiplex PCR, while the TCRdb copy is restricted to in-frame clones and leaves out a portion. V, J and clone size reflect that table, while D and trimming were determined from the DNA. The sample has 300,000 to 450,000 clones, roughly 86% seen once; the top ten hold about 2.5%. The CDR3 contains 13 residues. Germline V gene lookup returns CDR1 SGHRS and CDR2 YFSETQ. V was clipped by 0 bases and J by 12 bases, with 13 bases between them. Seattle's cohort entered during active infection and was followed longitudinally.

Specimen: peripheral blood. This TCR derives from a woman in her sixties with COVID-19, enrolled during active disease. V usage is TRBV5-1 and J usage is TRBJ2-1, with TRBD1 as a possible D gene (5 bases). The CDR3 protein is CASSLEPGNVQFF. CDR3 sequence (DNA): TGCGCCAGCAGCTTGGAGCCAGGGAACGTGCAGTTCTTC.